This T cell receptor beta chain was sequenced during a study of cytomegalovirus exposure and HLA in healthy donors. About the research overall: Of the donors genotyped, some 400 in all, 65% to 90% fell in the Caucasian-associated ancestry cluster.

Whole-study findings and limits: With later analysis, a missense DCLRE1C variant became linked to TCR beta V- and J-gene trimming.

Worth noting for this clone: Its antigen remains unknown.

Researchers ran the PCR with 60 Vbeta and 13 Jbeta primers. Profiling relied on immunoSEQ multiplex PCR, and the TCRdb table lists in-frame clones only, not all of them. This table holds about 130,000 clones, roughly three quarters found once. The CDR3 covers 17 residues. J was trimmed by 1 base and V by 4 bases; bases with no gene match: 11. Source material: PBMCs. This receptor was taken from a man younger than 45 in good health and CMV-seronegative. This sequence joins TRBV6-7 and TRBJ1-1, with TRBD1 matching over 8 bases. TRBV6-7 is an ORF for which the function is uncertain. The CDR3 reads CASSSITHRGKNTEAFF. CDR3 DNA sequence: TGTGCCAGCAGTTCCATTACCCACAGGGGGAAGAACACTGAAGCTTTCTTT.